The 32 T cell receptor beta chains below come from one sample, sequenced in a study of T-cell memory formation after mild COVID-19. TCRdb reprocessed the 5' RACE reads via MiXCR and lists one record per CDR3 protein. Of roughly 50,000 distinct CDR3 sequences in the sample, 12% were seen once. Specimen: PBMCs or a T cell subset sorted from them (not recorded which). The origin of the receptors is a man between 18 and 29 years old who had mild COVID-19 (a few samples of this study predate the infection). Cell type and time point are not known.

Many counts were recorded for this clonotype. The rearrangement joins TRBV5-1 to TRBJ2-1; tentative D call: TRBD2 (7 bases). This CDR3 has 16 residues. Germline-derived CDR1 and CDR2 are SGHRS and YFSETQ. V was trimmed by 3 bases and J by 2 bases, leaving 15 bases between them. CDR3: CASSSGGRGPYNEQFF. CDR3 sequence (DNA): TGCGCCAGCAGCTCGGGGGGCCGGGGGCCCTACAATGAGCAGTTCTTC.

This clonotype was seen many times. The J gene is TRBJ1-3, the V gene TRBV7-2, with 8 bases identical to TRBD1. J was trimmed by 0 bases and V by 8 bases; bases with no gene match: 15. CDR3 length: 18 amino acids. The V gene's germline CDR1 is SGHTA and CDR2 FQGNSA. The CDR3 protein is CASVVSWDRTSSGNTIYF. In DNA form, the CDR3 reads TGTGCCAGCGTTGTGAGCTGGGACAGGACTTCCTCTGGAAACACCATATATTTT.

As regards this clonotype: Just one base apart from a much larger clone, this may be a read error. The chain employs TRBV10-3 and TRBJ2-3, with 8 bases matching TRBD2. Germline V gene lookup returns CDR1 ENHRY and CDR2 SYGVKD. J gave up 2 bases and V 8 bases, and 3 bases lay outside the gene matches. CDR3 length: 13 residues. The CDR3 region is CAIRGGPTDTQYF. The CDR3 DNA is TGTGCCATCCGGGGGGGCCCCACAGATACGCAGTATTTT.

This clonotype came up many times. The rearrangement links TRBV10-3 to TRBJ2-7; maybe TRBD1 (5 bases). From germline, CDR1 is ENHRY and CDR2 SYGVKD. The germline V and J ends were trimmed by 2 bases and 2 bases, with 7 bases remaining between them. The CDR3 covers 13 residues. The CDR3 DNA reads as TGTGCCATCAGTGAGGTCAGGGCCTACGAGCAGTACTTC. Encoded protein: CAISEVRAYEQYF.

The chain has TRBV4-2 and TRBJ1-4; maybe TRBD1 (5 bases). The germline gives CDR1 LGHNA, CDR2 YNFKEQ. The V end lost 1 base, the J end lost 8 bases, and 14 bases lay between the germline ends. There are 15 residues in the CDR3. Here the CDR3 reads CASSQGDFLQEKLFF. The DNA of the CDR3 is TGTGCCAGCAGCCAAGGGGACTTCCTACAGGAAAAACTGTTTTTT.

This clonotype showed up just a few times. The genes are TRBV5-6 and TRBJ2-7; D possibly uses TRBD1 or TRBD2 (5 bases each). The germline V gene has CDR1 SGHDT and CDR2 YYEEEE. The CDR3 extends over 14 amino acids. Trimming took off 2 bases at V and 2 bases at J, with 11 bases between the two ends. Here the CDR3 DNA reads TGTGCCAGCAGCTTCCGGGACGCCACCTACGAGCAGTACGTC. Amino acids: CASSFRDATYEQYV.

The chain carries TRBV12-3 or TRBV12-4 and TRBJ1-1, with a weak D call TRBD1 (6 bases). The CDR3 totals 14 residues. Trimming stripped 6 bases from V and 0 bases from J, with 11 bases between. As DNA, the CDR3 is TGTGCCAGCAGAGGTAACAGGGTGAACACTGAAGCTTTCTTT. Encoded protein: CASRGNRVNTEAFF.

J is TRBJ1-2 and V is TRBV24-1; possible D gene TRBD1, 5 bases. The CDR3 has 13 amino acids. V lost 4 bases and J lost 5, with 10 bases in between. Germline V gene lookup returns CDR1 KGHDR and CDR2 SFDVKD. The CDR3 coding sequence is TGTGCCACCAGTGAGCGAGGGGTATATGGCTACACCTTC. Translation: CATSERGVYGYTF.

The chain carries TRBV12-3 or TRBV12-4 and TRBJ2-1; tentative D call: TRBD1 (6 bases). V was shortened by 7 bases and J by 7 bases, with 20 bases between the two germline ends. This CDR3 spans 15 amino acids. CDR3 sequence reads: CASTSMGAGLNEQFF. The CDR3 DNA reads as TGTGCCAGCACCTCCATGGGGGCCGGGTTGAATGAGCAGTTCTTC.

This clonotype appeared many times. The chain couples TRBV4-3 to TRBJ2-5; D call uncertain. Germline V gene data show CDR1 as LGHNA and CDR2 as YSLEER. The CDR3 loop spans 18 amino acids. Trimming took 3 bases from V and 0 from J, leaving 20 bases between them. The CDR3 sequence: CASSQRRIEGPYQETQYF. The CDR3 DNA reads as TGCGCCAGCAGCCAGCGTCGTATTGAAGGACCTTACCAAGAGACCCAGTACTTC.

The chain links TRBV29-1 to TRBJ1-1; perhaps TRBD1 as D (6 bases). This CDR3 has 18 amino acids. The V end lost 7 bases, the J end lost 1 base, and 28 bases lay between the germline ends. Germline V CDR1 and CDR2: SQVTM, ANQGSEA. The chain's CDR3 is CSGHTFGVVAGENTEAFF. As DNA, the CDR3 is TGCAGCGGTCACACGTTCGGGGTTGTGGCAGGGGAGAACACTGAAGCTTTCTTT.

The chain employs TRBV7-8 and TRBJ2-3; D remains unclear. Germline V CDR1 and CDR2: SGHVS, FQNEAQ. The CDR3 totals 13 residues. Trimming stripped 1 base from V and 7 bases from J, with 9 bases between. CDR3 region: CASSLGASYTQYF. CDR3 sequence (DNA): TGTGCCAGCAGCTTAGGAGCCTCTTATACGCAGTATTTT.

In this sample, this clonotype turned up many times. CDR3 residues: CSDREGALYGYTF. The CDR3 nucleotides are TGCAGCGACCGAGAAGGAGCCCTATATGGCTACACCTTC. The chain is built from TRBV29-1 and TRBJ1-2; D is unclear. Germline lookup yields CDR1 SQVTM and CDR2 ANQGSEA. The CDR3 is made up of 13 amino acids. Trimming cost V 7 bases and J 5 bases, with 17 bases left between them.

This clonotype was counted a few times. This chain links TRBV7-9 with TRBJ1-3; no clear D. This CDR3 is built from 11 residues. Germline assignment: CDR1 SEHNR and CDR2 FQNEAQ (reference sequence). Trimming stripped 7 bases from V and 9 bases from J, with 10 bases between. CDR3 DNA sequence: TGTGCCAGCATCCTGGGTGGCACCATATATTTT. Its translation is CASILGGTIYF.

The chain links TRBV7-2 to TRBJ2-3; 8 bases line up with TRBD2. There are 15 residues in the CDR3. The V gene's germline CDR1 is SGHTA and CDR2 FQGNSA. The trim removed 5 bases at V and 4 bases at J, leaving 8 bases unmatched. Here the CDR3 reads CASSVLYGGADTQYF. The CDR3 region has the DNA TGTGCCAGCAGCGTACTCTACGGGGGGGCAGATACGCAGTATTTT. The entire variable domain, with the rest obtained from reference TRBV7-2 and TRBJ2-3, is as follows: GAGVSQSPSNKVTEKGKDVELRCDPISGHTALYWYRQSLGQGLEFLIYFQGNSAPDKSGLPSDRFSAERTGGSVSTLTIQRTQQEDSAVYLCASSVLYGGADTQYFGPGTRLTVL.

This clonotype is a singleton in its sample. The rearrangement uses TRBV9 and TRBJ2-3; TRBD2 matches 11 bases. Germline lookup yields CDR1 SGDLS and CDR2 YYNGEE. V shed 4 bases and J 6 bases; nucleotides not matched to a gene: 4. This CDR3 has 14 residues. The CDR3: CASSSWTSGDTQYF. CDR3 nucleotides: TGTGCCAGCAGCTCCTGGACTAGCGGGGATACGCAGTATTTT.

This clonotype showed up just a few times. The chain links TRBV28 to TRBJ2-3; 8 bases line up with TRBD2. Germline CDR1 is MDHEN and CDR2 is SYDVKM. The CDR3 loop spans 16 amino acids. Trimming cost V 5 bases and J 2 bases; bases outside gene matches: 9. The chain's CDR3 is CASSPSRAGDTDTQYF. CDR3 DNA sequence: TGTGCCAGCAGTCCGTCTCGAGCGGGGGACACAGATACGCAGTATTTT.

The table lists this clonotype with many counts. The chain links TRBV4-3 to TRBJ1-6; D not certain. Germline V gene data show CDR1 as LGHNA and CDR2 as YSLEER. V lost 1 base to trimming and J lost 11 bases, with 9 bases between them. CDR3 size: 13 residues. CDR3 residues: CASSQVDGPPLHF. The CDR3 DNA follows: TGCGCCAGCAGCCAAGTTGACGGTCCACCCCTCCACTTT.

This clonotype turned up a few times. The rearrangement uses TRBV7-2 and TRBJ2-3, with a tentative D call TRBD2 (5 bases). V was shortened by 2 bases and J by 4 bases, with 13 bases between the two germline ends. This CDR3 region has 15 residues. CDR1 SGHTA and CDR2 FQGNSA come from the germline V gene. In nucleotides, the CDR3 is TGTGCCAGCAGCTTACAAACGGGGTCGGCAGATACGCAGTATTTT. Amino acid sequence: CASSLQTGSADTQYF.

This chain joins TRBV15 and TRBJ2-7, with TRBD1 identical over 7 bases. This CDR3 spans 15 amino acids. Germline V gene lookup returns CDR1 LNHNV and CDR2 YYDKDF (reference sequence). The junction had 4 bases not matched to a gene; V was cut back by 0 bases and J by 2 bases. Here the CDR3 reads CATSREDRRAYEQYF. The CDR3, as DNA: TGTGCCACCAGCAGAGAGGACAGGCGGGCCTACGAGCAGTACTTC.

The V call is TRBV7-2, the J call TRBJ1-6; D gene unclear. Germline V gene sequence: CDR1 SGHTA, CDR2 FQGNSA. This CDR3 has 13 residues. Trimming took 1 base from V and 10 from J, leaving 8 bases between them. CDR3 in amino acids: CASSLGRGSPLHF. The CDR3 nucleotides read TGTGCCAGCAGCTTAGGACGTGGGTCACCCCTCCACTTT. Supplemented by reference TRBV7-2 and TRBJ1-6, the full variable domain reads GAGVSQSPSNKVTEKGKDVELRCDPISGHTALYWYRQSLGQGLEFLIYFQGNSAPDKSGLPSDRFSAERTGGSVSTLTIQRTQQEDSAVYLCASSLGRGSPLHFGNGTRLTVT.

This clonotype was detected a few times. V is TRBV7-3 and J is TRBJ2-3, with 10 bases fitting TRBD2. V was clipped by 5 bases and J by 2 bases; unmatched bases: 7. Germline V CDR1 and CDR2: SGHTA, FQGTGA. The length of the CDR3 is 16 residues. As DNA, the CDR3 is TGTGCCAGCAGCCCGCAAGCGGGGGGGTACACAGATACGCAGTATTTT. Translated: CASSPQAGGYTDTQYF. The full variable domain, its missing parts supplied by reference TRBV7-3 and TRBJ2-3, is GAGVSQTPSNKVTEKGKYVELRCDPISGHTALYWYRQSLGQGPEFLIYFQGTGAADDSGLPNDRFFAVRPEGSVSTLKIQRTERGDSAVYLCASSPQAGGYTDTQYFGPGTRLTVL.

This chain links TRBV7-2 with TRBJ1-2, with 7 nucleotides matching TRBD1. CDR1 SGHTA and CDR2 FQGNSA come from the germline V gene. This CDR3 region has 14 residues. Losses at the gene ends were 4 bases for V and 4 bases for J; bases not matched to a gene: 6. CDR3 amino acids: CASSSRQGFYGYTF. In DNA, the CDR3 is TGTGCCAGCAGCTCACGACAGGGCTTCTATGGCTACACCTTC.

This clonotype was counted only a few times. The gene calls are TRBV6-5 and TRBJ1-1; D call uncertain. Per the germline V gene, CDR1 is MNHEY and CDR2 is SVGAGI. This CDR3 comprises 13 residues. Trimming shortened V by 6 bases and J by 2 bases, and 10 bases separated the two germline ends. The CDR3 region has the DNA TGTGCCAGCAGGACCACAGCAAACACTGAAGCTTTCTTT. Translation: CASRTTANTEAFF.

The chain uses TRBV12-3 or TRBV12-4 and TRBJ1-6; D gene ambiguous. Trimming removed 3 bases at V and 9 bases at J, with 9 bases between. The CDR3 consists of 13 residues. CDR3 sequence reads: CASSFGSSSPLHF. CDR3 nucleotides: TGTGCCAGCAGTTTCGGGTCCTCTTCACCCCTCCACTTT.

The table lists this clonotype with many counts. V is TRBV20-1 and J is TRBJ2-3; 9 bases agree with TRBD2. V was pared by 1 base and J by 5 bases, with 7 bases of the junction left unmatched. The germline V gene encodes CDR1 DFQATT and CDR2 SNEGSKA (reference sequence). The CDR3 sequence is 15 residues long. CDR3 amino acids: CSARVSGGLVDTQYF. The DNA for the CDR3 is TGCAGTGCTAGAGTTAGCGGGGGATTAGTAGATACGCAGTATTTT.

This clonotype was observed at least ten times. The rearrangement joins TRBV27 to TRBJ2-1; D gene uncertain. Germline loops: CDR1 MNHEY, CDR2 SMNVEV (reference sequence). CDR3 length equals 15 residues. Trimming took 8 bases from V and 2 from J, leaving 16 bases between them. CDR3 loop: CASLVWPNTYNEQFF. DNA for the CDR3: TGTGCCAGCCTTGTTTGGCCAAATACCTACAATGAGCAGTTCTTC.

The rearrangement joins TRBV20-1 to TRBJ1-1, with D uncertain. The CDR3 is made up of 14 amino acids. Germline lookup yields CDR1 DFQATT and CDR2 SNEGSKA (reference sequence). The V end lost 0 bases, the J end lost 1 base, and 9 bases lay between the germline ends. The CDR3, as DNA: TGCAGTGCTAGAGACGGGTTGAAGAACACTGAAGCTTTCTTT. This gives the protein CSARDGLKNTEAFF.

This clonotype has only a few counts. This chain links TRBV24-1 with TRBJ1-2; the D gene is possibly TRBD1 (5 bases). V lost 9 bases and J 6 bases, leaving 16 bases between the germline ends. CDR1 KGHDR and CDR2 SFDVKD come from the germline V gene. CDR3 length: 13 amino acids. This chain's CDR3 is CATQARGVNGYTF. CDR3 nucleotide sequence: TGTGCCACCCAGGCGAGGGGTGTGAATGGCTACACCTTC.

This clonotype was found many times. The V gene is TRBV5-1, the J gene TRBJ2-1; no firm D call. V lost 2 bases to trimming and J lost 3 bases, with 6 bases between them. Germline V gene lookup returns CDR1 SGHRS and CDR2 YFSETQ. The CDR3 contains 13 residues. CDR3 protein: CASSFDFYNEQFF. CDR3 nucleotides: TGCGCCAGCAGCTTTGACTTCTACAATGAGCAGTTCTTC.

This clonotype came up a few times. The chain couples TRBV7-2 to TRBJ2-5; D is unresolved. Trimming pared 1 base from V and 2 bases from J, leaving 8 bases between. The CDR3 consists of 14 residues. Germline V gene sequence: CDR1 SGHTA, CDR2 FQGNSA. The CDR3 protein is CASSLVWAQETQYF. For the CDR3, the DNA is TGTGCCAGCAGCTTAGTATGGGCACAAGAGACCCAGTACTTC.

V and J are TRBV12-3 or TRBV12-4 and TRBJ2-3; 7 positions agree with TRBD2. V was pared by 6 bases and J by 5 bases, with 14 bases of the junction left unmatched. The CDR3 totals 16 residues. The CDR3 here is CASSPRTSGLVDTQYF. The CDR3 coding sequence is TGTGCCAGCAGCCCTAGGACTAGTGGGTTGGTAGATACGCAGTATTTT.